This TCR beta chain was sequenced in a study of cytomegalovirus exposure and HLA in healthy donors. The protocol was immunoSEQ multiplex PCR, while the TCRdb copy is restricted to in-frame clones and leaves out a portion. The repertoire has 120,000 or so clones, roughly 89% of them found once; the top ten carry about 1.1%. With regard to this clone: Its antigen is as yet unknown.

V was trimmed by 2 bases and J by 3 bases, leaving 15 bases between them. CDR1 is SQVTM and CDR2 is ANQGSEA in the germline V gene. The CDR3 sequence is 15 residues long. Study-wide findings and caveats: In a later analysis, first-cohort TCR clusters were found to tend to co-occur in the 90 to 150 validation repertoires. Reportedly, cytomegalovirus status was diagnosed with high sensitivity and specificity.

The receptor was isolated from a woman aged 18-29 years in good health and CMV-seronegative. V is TRBV29-1 and J is TRBJ2-3; a possible D gene is TRBD2 (5 bases). The sequencing input was PBMCs. The CDR3 loop is CSVEKDWVKTDTQYF. The CDR3 DNA is TGCAGCGTTGAAAAGGACTGGGTAAAAACAGATACGCAGTATTTT.